This T cell receptor beta chain was obtained from a study of shared T cell receptors in the human thymus. CDR1 is MNHEY, CDR2 SVGAGI, per germline. The CDR3 spans 13 residues. The junction had 6 bases not matched to a gene; V was cut back by 4 bases and J by 8 bases. Sequenced by immunoSEQ multiplex PCR; TCRdb stores in-frame clones only, minus some. The sample carries approximately 730,000 clones, 80% to 90% recorded once. Another study also made use of these data, one on human thymus T cells. Per that study: Healthy Finnish infants undergoing corrective surgery for congenital heart defects were the donors. Corrective heart surgery yielded the resections from which the thymus tissue came. V and J genes seemed to be used with bias in thymic and blood repertoires. Unrelated individuals had highly overlapping thymic repertoires, as reported in related research.

This receptor was identified in a girl under two years old with a congenital heart defect. The sample comprised thymocytes. V usage is TRBV6-5 and J usage is TRBJ1-2; 8 positions agree with TRBD1. DNA for the CDR3: TGTGCCAGCAGTTGGCAGGGGGCGCGAGGCTACACCTTC. The encoded protein is CASSWQGARGYTF.